This T cell receptor beta chain was captured by sequencing in a study of T cells after yellow fever vaccination. This clonotype was observed a few times. The antigen is not known. Overall study results and limits: Reappearance after the booster was observed for most primary-vaccination clones (96% CD4, over 70% CD8).

Trimming shortened V by 2 bases and J by 1 base, and 8 bases separated the two germline ends. Per the germline V gene, CDR1 is SNHLY and CDR2 is FYNNEI. This CDR3 has 14 residues. TCRdb passed the 5' RACE reads through MiXCR, listing each CDR3 protein once. The sample yields 340,000 or so distinct CDR3 sequences, around 12% seen once. The sequences come from CD4+ T cells sorted from PBMCs, collected 15 days after the yellow fever booster vaccination. The sequence was collected from a man aged 18 to 30 who received the YFV17D yellow fever vaccine. V and J are TRBV2 and TRBJ2-5; no definite D call. The CDR3 DNA follows: TGTGCCAGCAGTGAAATAGGGATCCAAGAGACCCAGTACTTC. Translation: CASSEIGIQETQYF. Variable domain in full (rest from reference TRBV2 and TRBJ2-5): EPEVTQTPSHQVTQMGQEVILRCVPISNHLYFYWYRQILGQKVEFLVSFYNNEISEKSEIFDDQFSVERPDGSNFTLKIRSTKLEDSAMYFCASSEIGIQETQYFGPGTRLLVL.